The clone carrying this T cell receptor beta chain was observed once. Its target is unknown. Treatment indicated: oral pan-JAK inhibitor, 5-10 mg twice daily. In alopecia areata patients, both lesional scalp punch biopsies and peripheral blood were collected. The data belong to a study of CD8+ T cells in alopecia areata. Across the study: The share of scalp area affected provided the severity score for treated patients.

Regarding the study as a whole: Compared with normal scalp, lesional scalp had higher clonality and more expanded CD8+ clones.

RNA was isolated and reverse transcribed to cDNA, the sequencing template. Some clones are missing from TCRdb's copy, which holds only in-frame ones; the method was immunoSEQ multiplex PCR. The sample has 210,000 or so clones; around 66% are singletons. CDR3 size: 16 residues. V was pared by 1 base and J by 9 bases, with 11 bases of the junction left unmatched. Germline V gene data show CDR1 as SGHTA and CDR2 as FQGNSA. The clonotype comes from a human donor with alopecia areata. The starting material was CD4+ T cells sorted from blood, obtained around week 44, from a patient treated with tofacitinib. The chain has TRBV7-2 and TRBJ2-3; 9 bases agree with TRBD2. CDR3 residues: CASSLESGGLARTQYF. In DNA, the CDR3 is TGTGCCAGCAGCTTAGAATCCGGGGGACTAGCTCGAACGCAGTATTTT.